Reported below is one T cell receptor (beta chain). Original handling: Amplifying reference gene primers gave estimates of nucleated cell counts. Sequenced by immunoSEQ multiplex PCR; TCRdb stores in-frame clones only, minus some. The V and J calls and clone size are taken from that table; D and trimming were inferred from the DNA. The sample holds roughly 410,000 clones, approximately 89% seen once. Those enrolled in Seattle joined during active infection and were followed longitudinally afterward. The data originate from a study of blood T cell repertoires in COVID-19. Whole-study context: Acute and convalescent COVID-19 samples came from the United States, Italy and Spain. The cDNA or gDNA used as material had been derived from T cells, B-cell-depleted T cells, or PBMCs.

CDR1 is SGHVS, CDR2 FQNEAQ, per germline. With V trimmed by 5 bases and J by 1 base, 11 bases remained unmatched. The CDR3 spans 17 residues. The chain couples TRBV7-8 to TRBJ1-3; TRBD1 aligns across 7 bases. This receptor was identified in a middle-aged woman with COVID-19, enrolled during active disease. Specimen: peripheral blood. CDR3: CASSARTGQFSGNTIYF. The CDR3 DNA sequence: TGTGCCAGCAGCGCCCGGACAGGCCAATTTTCTGGAAACACCATATATTTT.